This T cell receptor beta chain was identified during a study of OX40 agonist ivuxolimab in advanced cancers. Method: immunoSEQ multiplex PCR; TCRdb's copy keeps in-frame clones and lacks some. This table holds around 80,000 clones, roughly 90% found once. The CDR3 consists of 15 residues. Germline CDR1 and CDR2: SGDLS and YYNGEE. Trimming left V 0 bases short and J 4 bases short, with 13 bases between. The material sequenced was CD4+ or CD8+ T cells sorted from blood, taken in a trial of the OX40 agonist ivuxolimab. J is TRBJ1-1 and V is TRBV9; weak D call: TRBD1 (5 bases). This receptor was taken from an adult with an advanced solid tumor such as melanoma, head and neck, liver or kidney cancer. CDR3 sequence: CASSVGGTVRTEAFF. The CDR3 DNA sequence: TGTGCCAGCAGCGTAGGTGGGACTGTACGCACTGAAGCTTTCTTT.